This T cell receptor beta chain emerged from a study of T-cell reconstitution after alpha-beta-depleted transplantation in children. During its preparation, the TCRbeta library received unique molecular identifiers. TCRdb re-called the PCR reads with MiXCR, one entry per CDR3 protein. The sample carries fewer than 1 million distinct CDR3 sequences, roughly 15% recorded once. V was trimmed by 1 base and J by 1 base, leaving 7 bases between them. The V gene's germline CDR1 is SEHNR and CDR2 FQNEAQ (reference sequence). The CDR3 length is 14 residues. Turning to this clonotype: No antigen is known for it.

Whole-study findings and limits: T-cell counts and diversity were attributed mostly to newly produced T cells one year after transplant.

This TCR derives from a male patient aged 10 to 17 who had a stem cell transplant for acute lymphoblastic leukemia, so the T cells may come from the graft donor. The J gene is TRBJ1-1, the V gene TRBV7-9; D unresolved. The sequenced sample was PBMCs, mostly from graft donor cells, obtained 360 days after TCRalphabeta/CD19-depleted stem cell transplant. The CDR3 nucleotides are TGTGCCAGCAGCTTAGAATTCCCGAACACTGAAGCTTTCTTT. This codes for CASSLEFPNTEAFF.